This TCR beta chain was found in a study of T-cell reconstitution after alpha-beta-depleted transplantation in children. On this clonotype: Its antigen is still unknown.

Unique molecular identifiers tagged the TCRbeta library. A single record per CDR3 protein comes from TCRdb applying MiXCR to the PCR reads. Counted here are 780,000 or so distinct CDR3 sequences, approximately 15% occurring once; the ten biggest clones make up roughly 5%. Findings and limits, study-wide: Newly produced T cells mostly provided counts and TCRbeta diversity after one year, as hyperexpanded clones declined. Roughly two months post-transplant, alpha-beta T cells reportedly originated from several hundred graft clones that had expanded. Some patients showed high day-60 TCRbeta diversity, which derived from surviving recipient T cells and thymic progenitors.

Trimming removed 6 bases at V and 5 bases at J, with 17 bases between. The CDR3 has 15 amino acids. CDR1 and CDR2 (germline): MNHEY, SVGEGT. The sequencing here drew on PBMCs, mostly from graft donor cells, taken 360 days after TCRalphabeta/CD19-depleted stem cell transplant. The chain carries TRBV6-2 or TRBV6-3 and TRBJ1-5; D unresolved. The source of this sequence is a male patient aged 10 to 17 who had a stem cell transplant for acute lymphoblastic leukemia, so the T cells may come from the graft donor. In DNA form, the CDR3 reads TGTGCCAGCAGGCACTACTTTGCGGGCCATCAGCCCCAGCATTTT. Protein sequence: CASRHYFAGHQPQHF.